This entry is about one T cell receptor (beta chain). Its antigen remains unknown. The sample is drawn from a study of cytomegalovirus exposure and HLA in healthy donors. Study-level points and caveats: A later analysis linked a missense DCLRE1C variant to TCR beta V- and J-gene trimming. Donor immune exposure was known only as CMV serostatus.

Those who donated were healthy bone marrow donors. The PCR employed 60 Vbeta primers together with 13 Jbeta primers. Per the original methods: Approximately 12 million of about 80 million unique TCR beta chains were shared, per a later count. The assay was immunoSEQ multiplex PCR, and TCRdb's table has in-frame clones only and misses some. The D gene and trimming were derived from the DNA, and the V and J assignments and clone size from that table. The table records more than 150,000 clones, roughly 80% of them present only once. The CDR3 has 14 residues. From germline, CDR1 is SGDLS and CDR2 YYNGEE. V was pared by 4 bases and J by 4 bases, with 6 bases of the junction left unmatched.

The V and J genes are TRBV9 and TRBJ2-3; 7 nucleotides line up with TRBD1. Sequencing was carried out using PBMCs. This TCR was sampled from a man aged 50-59 years in good health and CMV-seropositive. CDR3 coding DNA: TGTGCCAGCAGCTTCTCAGGGGGTGCAGATACGCAGTATTTT. Amino acid sequence: CASSFSGGADTQYF.